This is a list of T cell receptor beta chains from one sample in a study of monozygotic twins with inflammatory bowel disease. From the 5' RACE reads, TCRdb lists one entry per CDR3 protein and no DNA. This listing includes nearly 450,000 distinct CDR3 sequences. The sequenced sample was blood. These receptors originate from a human donor with ulcerative colitis or Crohn's disease, or a healthy co-twin of an affected twin (not recorded which). Both conserved end residues are part of each CDR3.

J: TRBJ2-2; V: TRBV7-3; CDR3: CASSPHKLPDTGELFF
J: TRBJ1-3; V: TRBV11-2; CDR3: CASGQSTGNTIYF
J: TRBJ2-2; V: TRBV7-6; CDR3: CASSSSFGPGPANTGELFF
J: TRBJ1-6; V: TRBV6-1; CDR3: CASRDPYEKHVGVNSPLHF
J: TRBJ2-3; V: TRBV20-1; CDR3: CSAGLAGSTDTQYF
J: TRBJ1-3; V: TRBV2; CDR3: CASSDWPDSGNTIYF
J: TRBJ1-2; V: TRBV19; CDR3: CASKGLNGYTF
J: TRBJ1-3; V: TRBV20-1; CDR3: CSAIVGRLSGNTIYF
J: TRBJ2-5; V: TRBV20-1; CDR3: CSAKDPNQETQYF
J: TRBJ1-6; V: TRBV5-1; CDR3: CASSTGQGPNSPLHF
J: TRBJ1-1; V: TRBV7-9; CDR3: CASSSASGRGGTEAFF
J: TRBJ1-1; V: TRBV5-1; CDR3: CASTRQANMNTEAFF
J: TRBJ2-7; V: TRBV5-1; CDR3: CASSLYGELSYEQYF
J: TRBJ1-1; V: TRBV12-3/TRBV12-4; CDR3: CASSLRLYVGSTEAFF
J: TRBJ2-6; V: TRBV6-4; CDR3: CASSASDSHSGANVLTF
J: TRBJ2-2; V: TRBV19; CDR3: CASTHGGGRDTGELFF
J: TRBJ2-3; V: TRBV20-1; CDR3: CSASPRWPEGDTQYF
J: TRBJ2-1; V: TRBV20-1; CDR3: CSARDLAGNEQFF
J: TRBJ2-2; V: TRBV18; CDR3: CASSPQGAQATGELFF
J: TRBJ1-1; V: TRBV7-3; CDR3: CASSLRGVEGTEAFF
J: TRBJ2-3; V: TRBV12-3/TRBV12-4; CDR3: CASSLASQGTDTQYF
J: TRBJ2-7; V: TRBV28; CDR3: CASSDSGGIYEQYF
J: TRBJ2-3; V: TRBV10-3; CDR3: CASRGDYTDTQYF
J: TRBJ2-1; V: TRBV18; CDR3: CASSSSRPESTYYNEQFF
J: TRBJ1-4; V: TRBV19; CDR3: CASRGRDEEKLFF
J: TRBJ2-1; V: TRBV7-3; CDR3: CASSTSHRDNEQFF
J: TRBJ2-2; V: TRBV12-3/TRBV12-4; CDR3: CASRIGTGELFF